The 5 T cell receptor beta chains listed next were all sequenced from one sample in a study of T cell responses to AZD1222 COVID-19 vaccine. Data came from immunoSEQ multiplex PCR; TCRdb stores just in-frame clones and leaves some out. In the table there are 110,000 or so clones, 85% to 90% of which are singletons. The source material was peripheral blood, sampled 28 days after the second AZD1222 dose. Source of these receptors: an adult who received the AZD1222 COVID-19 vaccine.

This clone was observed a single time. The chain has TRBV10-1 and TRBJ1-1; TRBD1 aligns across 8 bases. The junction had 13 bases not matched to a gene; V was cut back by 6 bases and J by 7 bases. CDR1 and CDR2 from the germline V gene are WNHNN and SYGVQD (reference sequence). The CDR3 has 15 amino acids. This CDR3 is CASSASGGKRNEAFF. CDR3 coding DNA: TGCGCCAGCAGCGCGTCAGGGGGCAAGAGGAATGAAGCTTTCTTT.

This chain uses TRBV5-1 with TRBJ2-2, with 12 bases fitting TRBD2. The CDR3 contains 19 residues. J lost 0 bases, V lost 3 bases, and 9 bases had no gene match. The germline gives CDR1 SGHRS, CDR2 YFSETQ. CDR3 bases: TGCGCCAGCAGCTCCCCCTCGGGACTAGCGGGCACGAACACCGGGGAGCTGTTTTTT. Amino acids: CASSSPSGLAGTNTGELFF.

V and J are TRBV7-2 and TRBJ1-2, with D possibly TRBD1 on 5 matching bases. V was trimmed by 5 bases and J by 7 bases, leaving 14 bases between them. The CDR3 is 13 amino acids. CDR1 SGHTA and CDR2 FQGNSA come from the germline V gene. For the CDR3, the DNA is TGTGCCAGCAGCAGTGACAGTTCGCTTGGCTACACCTTC. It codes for CASSSDSSLGYTF.

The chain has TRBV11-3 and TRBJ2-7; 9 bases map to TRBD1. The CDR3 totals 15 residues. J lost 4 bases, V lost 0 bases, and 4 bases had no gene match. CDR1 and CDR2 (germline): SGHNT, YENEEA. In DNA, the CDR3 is TGTGCCAGCAGCTTAGAGGTGGGGACAGGGTACGAGCAGTACTTC. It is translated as CASSLEVGTGYEQYF.

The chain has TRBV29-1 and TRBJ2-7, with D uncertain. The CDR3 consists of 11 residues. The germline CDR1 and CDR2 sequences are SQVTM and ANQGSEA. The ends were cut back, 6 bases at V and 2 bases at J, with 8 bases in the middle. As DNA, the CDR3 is TGCAGCGTCTCCGATGCCTACGAGCAGTACTTC. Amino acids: CSVSDAYEQYF.